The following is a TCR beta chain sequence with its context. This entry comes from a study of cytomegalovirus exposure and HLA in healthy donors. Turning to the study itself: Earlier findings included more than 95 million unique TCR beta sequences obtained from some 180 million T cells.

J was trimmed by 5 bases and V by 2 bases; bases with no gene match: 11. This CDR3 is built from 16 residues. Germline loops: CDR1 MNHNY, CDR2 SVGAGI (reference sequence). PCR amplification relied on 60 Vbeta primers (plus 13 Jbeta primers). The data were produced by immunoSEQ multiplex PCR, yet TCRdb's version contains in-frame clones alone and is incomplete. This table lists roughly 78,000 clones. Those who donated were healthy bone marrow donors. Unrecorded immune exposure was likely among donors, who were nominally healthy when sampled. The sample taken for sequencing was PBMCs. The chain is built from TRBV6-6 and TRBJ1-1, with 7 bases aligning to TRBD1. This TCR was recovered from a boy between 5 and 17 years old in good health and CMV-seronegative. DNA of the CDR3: TGTGCCAGCAGTTACGATAAGACAGGGTTCGAGACTGAAGCTTTCTTT. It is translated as CASSYDKTGFETEAFF.